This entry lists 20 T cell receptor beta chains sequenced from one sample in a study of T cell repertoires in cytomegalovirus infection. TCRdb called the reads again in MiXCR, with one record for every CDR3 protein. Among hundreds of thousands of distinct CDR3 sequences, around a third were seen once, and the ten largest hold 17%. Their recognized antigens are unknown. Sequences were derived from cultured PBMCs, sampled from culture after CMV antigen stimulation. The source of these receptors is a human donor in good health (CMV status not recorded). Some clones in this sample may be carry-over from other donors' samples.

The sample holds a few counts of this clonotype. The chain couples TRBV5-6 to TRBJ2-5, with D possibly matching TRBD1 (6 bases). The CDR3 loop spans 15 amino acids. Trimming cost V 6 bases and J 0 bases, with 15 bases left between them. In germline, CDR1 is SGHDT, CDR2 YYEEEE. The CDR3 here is CASTYSGVYQETQYF. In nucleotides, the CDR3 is TGTGCCAGCACTTACTCAGGGGTGTACCAAGAGACCCAGTACTTC.

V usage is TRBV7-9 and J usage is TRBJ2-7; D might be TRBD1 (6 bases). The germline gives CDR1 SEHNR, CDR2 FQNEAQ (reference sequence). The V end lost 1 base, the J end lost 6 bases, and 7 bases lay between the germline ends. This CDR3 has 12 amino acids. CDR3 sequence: CASSLVQGEQYV. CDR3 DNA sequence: TGTGCCAGCAGCTTAGTACAGGGCGAGCAGTACGTC.

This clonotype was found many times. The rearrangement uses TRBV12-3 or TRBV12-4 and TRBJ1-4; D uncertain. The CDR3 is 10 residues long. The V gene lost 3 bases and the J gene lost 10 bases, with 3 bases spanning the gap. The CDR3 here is CASSLRKLFF. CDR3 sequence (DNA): TGTGCCAGCAGTTTGAGAAAACTGTTTTTT.

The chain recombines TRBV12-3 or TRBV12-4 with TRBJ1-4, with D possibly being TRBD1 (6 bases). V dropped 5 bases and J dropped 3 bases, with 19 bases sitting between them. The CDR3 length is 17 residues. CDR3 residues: CASSPFHRVGANEKLFF. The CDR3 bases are TGTGCCAGCAGTCCGTTCCACAGGGTAGGGGCTAATGAAAAACTGTTTTTT.

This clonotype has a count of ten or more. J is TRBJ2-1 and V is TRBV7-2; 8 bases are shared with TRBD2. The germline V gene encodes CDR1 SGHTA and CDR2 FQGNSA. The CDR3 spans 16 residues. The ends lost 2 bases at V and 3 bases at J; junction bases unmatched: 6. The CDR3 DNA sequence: TGTGCCAGCAGCTTATTCGGGAGGGCCCTCTACAATGAGCAGTTCTTC. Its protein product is CASSLFGRALYNEQFF.

Here the CDR3 DNA reads TGTGCCAGCAGTATCCTGAACTCAGATCTAGCCAAAAACATTCAGTACTTC. Translation: CASSILNSDLAKNIQYF. This chain links TRBV6-2 or TRBV6-3 with TRBJ2-4; D is ambiguous. CDR1 is MNHEY and CDR2 is SVGEGT in the germline V gene. The CDR3 is 17 amino acids. V dropped 5 bases and J dropped 0 bases, with 17 bases sitting between them.

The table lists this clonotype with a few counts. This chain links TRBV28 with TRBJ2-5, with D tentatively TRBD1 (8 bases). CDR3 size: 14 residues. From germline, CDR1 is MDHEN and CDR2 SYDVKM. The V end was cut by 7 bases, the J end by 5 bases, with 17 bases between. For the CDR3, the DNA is TGTGCCAGCAACTTACAGGGGGGGAGGGAGACCCAGTACTTC. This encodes CASNLQGGRETQYF. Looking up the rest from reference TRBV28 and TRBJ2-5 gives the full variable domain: DVKVTQSSRYLVKRTGEKVFLECVQDMDHENMFWYRQDPGLGLRLIYFSYDVKMKEKGDIPEGYSVSREKKERFSLILESASTNQTSMYLCASNLQGGRETQYFGPGTRLLVL.

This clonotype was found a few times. The CDR3 here is CASSTRRPGTSGRNEQYF. The DNA of the CDR3 is TGTGCCAGCAGCACAAGACGCCCCGGGACTAGCGGGAGGAACGAGCAGTACTTC. The chain is built from TRBV7-3 and TRBJ2-7; 15 bases align to TRBD2. This CDR3 is 18 amino acids long. The germline CDR1 and CDR2 sequences are SGHTA and FQGTGA. V was pared by 5 bases and J by 5 bases, with 13 bases of the junction left unmatched.

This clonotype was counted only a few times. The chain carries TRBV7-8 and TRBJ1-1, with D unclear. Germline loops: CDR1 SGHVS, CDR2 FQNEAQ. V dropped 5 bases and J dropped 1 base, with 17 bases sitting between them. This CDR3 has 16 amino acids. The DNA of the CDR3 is TGTGCCAGCAGCCGAAACCTGGTTAATAGGAACACTGAAGCTTTCTTT. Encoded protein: CASSRNLVNRNTEAFF.

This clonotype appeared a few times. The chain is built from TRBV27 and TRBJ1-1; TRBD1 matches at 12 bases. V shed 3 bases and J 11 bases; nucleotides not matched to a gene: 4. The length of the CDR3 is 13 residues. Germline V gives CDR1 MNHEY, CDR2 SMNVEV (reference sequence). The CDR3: CASSLGQGARAFF. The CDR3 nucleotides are TGTGCCAGCAGTTTGGGACAGGGGGCGCGGGCTTTCTTT.

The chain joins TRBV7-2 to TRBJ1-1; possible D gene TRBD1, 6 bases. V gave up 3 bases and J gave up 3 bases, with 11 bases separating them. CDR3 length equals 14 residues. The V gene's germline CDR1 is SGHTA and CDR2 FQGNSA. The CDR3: CASSFFPGDTEAFF. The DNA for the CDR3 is TGTGCCAGCAGCTTTTTTCCAGGGGACACTGAAGCTTTCTTT.

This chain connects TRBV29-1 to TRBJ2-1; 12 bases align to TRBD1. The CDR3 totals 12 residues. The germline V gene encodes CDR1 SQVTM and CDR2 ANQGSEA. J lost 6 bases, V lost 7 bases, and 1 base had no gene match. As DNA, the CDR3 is TGCAGCGGGGACAGGGGGCCCAATGAGCAGTTCTTC. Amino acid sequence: CSGDRGPNEQFF.

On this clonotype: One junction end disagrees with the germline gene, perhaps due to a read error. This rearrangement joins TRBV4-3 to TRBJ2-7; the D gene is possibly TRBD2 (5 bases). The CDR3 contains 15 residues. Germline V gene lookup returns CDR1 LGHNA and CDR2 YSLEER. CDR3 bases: TGTGCCAGCTCGCTTAGGACGGGGAGCTCCTACGAGCAGTACTTC. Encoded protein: CASSLRTGSSYEQYF.

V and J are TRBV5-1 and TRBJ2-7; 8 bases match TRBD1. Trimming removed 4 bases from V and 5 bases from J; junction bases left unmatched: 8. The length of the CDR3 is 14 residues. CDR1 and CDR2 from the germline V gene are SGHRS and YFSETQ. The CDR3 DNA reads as TGCGCCAGCAGCGCCTACAGGGGGAGAAACGAGCAGTACTTC. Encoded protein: CASSAYRGRNEQYF.

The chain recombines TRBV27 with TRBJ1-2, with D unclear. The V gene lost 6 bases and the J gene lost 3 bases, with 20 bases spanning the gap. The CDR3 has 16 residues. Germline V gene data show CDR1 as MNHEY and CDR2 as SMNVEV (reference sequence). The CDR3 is CASSYRLGGSYYGYTF. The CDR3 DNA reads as TGTGCCAGCAGCTATCGGCTCGGAGGGTCTTACTATGGCTACACCTTC.

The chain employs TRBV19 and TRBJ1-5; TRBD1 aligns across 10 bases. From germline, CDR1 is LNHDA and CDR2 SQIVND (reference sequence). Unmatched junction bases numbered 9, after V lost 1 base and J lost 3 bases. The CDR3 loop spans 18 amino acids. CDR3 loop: CASSIGDRGLSINQPQHF. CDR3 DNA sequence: TGTGCCAGTAGTATAGGGGACAGGGGCTTATCGATCAATCAGCCCCAGCATTTT.

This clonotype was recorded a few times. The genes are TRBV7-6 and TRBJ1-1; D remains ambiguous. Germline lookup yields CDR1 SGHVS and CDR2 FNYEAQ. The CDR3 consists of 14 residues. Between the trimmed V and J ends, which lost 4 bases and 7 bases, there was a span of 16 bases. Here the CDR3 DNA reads TGTGCCAGCAGCTCCCGCACTGGGGAGTTTGAAGCTTTCTTT. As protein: CASSSRTGEFEAFF.

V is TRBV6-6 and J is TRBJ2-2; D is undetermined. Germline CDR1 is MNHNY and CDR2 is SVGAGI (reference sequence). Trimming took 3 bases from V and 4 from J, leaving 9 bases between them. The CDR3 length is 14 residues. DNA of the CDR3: TGTGCCAGCAGTTATTCGATTACCACCGGGGAGCTGTTTTTT. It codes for CASSYSITTGELFF.

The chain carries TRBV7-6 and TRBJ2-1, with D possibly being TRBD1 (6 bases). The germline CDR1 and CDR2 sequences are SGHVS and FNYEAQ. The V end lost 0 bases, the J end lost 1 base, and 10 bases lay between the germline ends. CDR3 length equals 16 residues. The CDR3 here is CASSLARGSSYNEQFF. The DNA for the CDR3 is TGTGCCAGCAGCTTAGCGAGGGGGTCTTCCTACAATGAGCAGTTCTTC.

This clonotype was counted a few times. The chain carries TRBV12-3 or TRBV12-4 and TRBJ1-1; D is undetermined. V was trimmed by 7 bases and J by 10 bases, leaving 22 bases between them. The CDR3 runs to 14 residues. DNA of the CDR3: TGTGCCAGCACTCCCCCCTGGACGGAGGCAATAGCTTTCTTT. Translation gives CASTPPWTEAIAFF.